A single sample gave rise to the 26 T cell receptor beta chains below, sequenced in a study of monozygotic twins with cystic fibrosis. Measured with immunoSEQ multiplex PCR; TCRdb has only the in-frame clones, and not every one. The sample has under 20,000 clones; about 90% are singletons. The sample taken for sequencing was blood. These TCRs come from a girl aged 2 to 10 with cystic fibrosis.

The chain combines TRBV19 with TRBJ2-1, with TRBD2 as a possible D gene (6 bases). CDR1 and CDR2 (germline): LNHDA, SQIVND (reference sequence). This CDR3 spans 14 amino acids. Trimming pared 5 bases from V and 5 bases from J, leaving 13 bases between. The CDR3 DNA sequence: TGTGCCAGTAGTGTGAATAGACTAGACAATGAGCAGTTCTTC. It encodes CASSVNRLDNEQFF.

This chain connects TRBV4-1 to TRBJ1-1; D is undetermined. Deletions cut 0 bases from V and 4 bases from J, with 6 bases between. Germline values: CDR1 MGHRA, CDR2 YSYEKL. The CDR3 is 13 amino acids. As DNA, the CDR3 is TGCGCCAGCAGCCAAGACCGAAGCACTGAAGCTTTCTTT. It specifies CASSQDRSTEAFF.

The chain uses TRBV6-5 and TRBJ2-7, with D possibly being TRBD1 or TRBD2 (5 bases each). The CDR3 length is 14 residues. Germline assignment: CDR1 MNHEY and CDR2 SVGAGI. V lost 5 bases and J lost 2, with 13 bases in between. CDR3 protein: CASSLARGPYEQYF. DNA for the CDR3: TGTGCCAGCAGTCTAGCAAGGGGACCCTACGAGCAGTACTTC.

This chain uses TRBV5-1 with TRBJ2-3, with TRBD2 matching 7 bases. The CDR3 contains 16 residues. After removal of 0 bases from V and 2 bases from J, the junction contained 6 bases not matched to a gene. Germline lookup yields CDR1 SGHRS and CDR2 YFSETQ. The CDR3, as DNA: TGCGCCAGCAGCTTGGATGGGACTATGAACACAGATACGCAGTATTTT. Translation: CASSLDGTMNTDTQYF.

J is TRBJ2-5 and V is TRBV21-1; TRBD2, as called in the table, went unchecked against the DNA. TRBV21-1 is a documented pseudogene. CDR3 size: 12 residues. The chain's CDR3 is CASSNPGETQYF. In DNA, the CDR3 is TGTGCCAGCAGCAATCCGGGAGAGACCCAGTACTTC.

The genes are TRBV7-2 and TRBJ1-5; weak D call: TRBD1 (5 bases). Germline V gene lookup returns CDR1 SGHTA and CDR2 FQGNSA. The ends were cut back, 3 bases at V and 6 bases at J, with 12 bases in the middle. The CDR3 totals 14 residues. CDR3 region: CASSFRVAVQPQHF. The CDR3 coding sequence is TGTGCCAGCAGCTTCAGGGTTGCGGTTCAGCCCCAGCATTTT.

The CDR3 here is CASSIRGLSPTYSNQPQHF. The CDR3 DNA reads as TGTGCCAGTAGTATAAGGGGGCTAAGCCCCACATATAGCAATCAGCCCCAGCATTTT. This chain uses TRBV19 with TRBJ1-5; 7 nucleotides line up with TRBD1. This CDR3 comprises 19 residues. Looked up from germline, CDR1 is LNHDA and CDR2 is SQIVND (reference sequence). The V segment lost 2 bases and the J segment 0 bases; nucleotides outside the gene matches: 13.

The chain uses TRBV19 and TRBJ2-1; TRBD2 matches 8 bases. The CDR3 length is 13 residues. Looked up from germline, CDR1 is LNHDA and CDR2 is SQIVND (reference sequence). The CDR3 here is CAGRASGSNEQFF. The DNA for the CDR3 is TGTGCGGGTAGGGCTAGCGGGTCCAATGAGCAGTTCTTC.

This clone was detected only a few times. This rearrangement joins TRBV6-5 to TRBJ2-2; D unclear. Trimming cost V 6 bases and J 5 bases, with 13 bases left between them. CDR1 is MNHEY and CDR2 is SVGAGI in the germline V gene. The CDR3 sequence is 14 residues long. Here the CDR3 reads CASSSFTRTGELFF. The CDR3 nucleotides are TGTGCCAGCAGCTCGTTCACAAGAACCGGGGAGCTGTTTTTT.

The chain is built from TRBV4-2 and TRBJ2-2, with TRBD2 identical over 15 bases. Losses at the gene ends were 3 bases for V and 3 bases for J; bases not matched to a gene: 5. The CDR3 loop spans 18 amino acids. The germline CDR1 and CDR2 sequences are LGHNA and YNFKEQ. The DNA of the CDR3 is TGTGCCAGCAGCCACCGGACTAGCGGGAGGGCAGACACCGGGGAGCTGTTTTTT. It specifies CASSHRTSGRADTGELFF.

The V gene is TRBV13, the J gene TRBJ2-1, with D tentatively TRBD1 or TRBD2 (5 bases each). V lost 2 bases and J lost 7, with 9 bases in between. This CDR3 contains 13 residues. Germline V CDR1 and CDR2: PRHDT, FYEKMQ (reference sequence). The CDR3 loop reads CASSLRGFNEQFF. The CDR3 DNA reads TGTGCCAGCAGCTTACGGGGCTTTAATGAGCAGTTCTTC.

The chain employs TRBV11-2 and TRBJ2-7; no clear D. V gave up 0 bases and J gave up 5 bases, with 5 bases separating them. This CDR3 has 12 residues. The germline V gene encodes CDR1 SGHAT and CDR2 FQNNGV. CDR3 residues: CASSLDLNEQYF. The CDR3, as DNA: TGTGCCAGCAGCTTAGATCTAAACGAGCAGTACTTC. Based on the CDR3 plus reference TRBV11-2 and TRBJ2-7, the full variable domain is EAGVAQSPRYKIIEKRQSVAFWCNPISGHATLYWYQQILGQGPKLLIQFQNNGVVDDSQLPKDRFSAERLKGVDSTLKIQPAKLEDSAVYLCASSLDLNEQYFGPGTRLTVT.

V and J are TRBV6-5 and TRBJ1-1; D unresolved. Germline CDR1 is MNHEY and CDR2 is SVGAGI. V shed 7 bases and J shed 4 bases, with 13 bases lying between them. This CDR3 spans 13 amino acids. CDR3: CASTQGVRTEAFF. The CDR3 nucleotides are TGTGCCAGCACCCAAGGAGTCCGCACTGAAGCTTTCTTT.

A single count supports this clone. The chain combines TRBV9 with TRBJ2-2; 13 bases line up with TRBD2. This CDR3 contains 16 residues. CDR1 is SGDLS, CDR2 YYNGEE, per germline. V dropped 2 bases and J dropped 6; count of bases not matched to a gene: 4. As DNA, the CDR3 is TGTGCCAGCAGCGTTGGGACTAGCGGGGAGGCCGGGGAGCTGTTTTTT. Its protein product is CASSVGTSGEAGELFF.

The chain links TRBV7-2 to TRBJ1-5, with D unresolved. This CDR3 has 16 residues. V was trimmed by 2 bases and J by 5 bases, leaving 16 bases between them. CDR1 and CDR2 from the germline V gene are SGHTA and FQGNSA. The CDR3: CASSLYKGGYDQPQHF. The CDR3 DNA sequence: TGTGCCAGCAGCTTATATAAGGGAGGTTATGATCAGCCCCAGCATTTT. The full variable domain, rest sourced from reference TRBV7-2 and TRBJ1-5, is GAGVSQSPSNKVTEKGKDVELRCDPISGHTALYWYRQSLGQGLEFLIYFQGNSAPDKSGLPSDRFSAERTGGSVSTLTIQRTQQEDSAVYLCASSLYKGGYDQPQHFGDGTRLSIL.

This chain joins TRBV6-1 and TRBJ1-2, with D possibly matching TRBD1 (6 bases). Trimming removed 2 bases at V and 2 bases at J, with 21 bases between. Germline CDR1 and CDR2: MNHNS and SASEGT. The CDR3 sequence is 18 residues long. CDR3 sequence reads: CASSERVGNQGQNYGYTF. CDR3 bases: TGTGCCAGCAGTGAAAGAGTTGGGAATCAGGGACAAAACTATGGCTACACCTTC.

The V gene is TRBV6-4, the J gene TRBJ2-1; 11 bases fit TRBD1. Trimming at V came to 6 bases and at J to 2 bases, leaving 6 bases not matched to a gene. This CDR3 spans 16 amino acids. Germline V gives CDR1 MRHNA, CDR2 SNTAGT. CDR3 in DNA: TGTGCCAGCAGCGACGGACAGGGGGCTACCTACAATGAGCAGTTCTTC. Translated: CASSDGQGATYNEQFF.

The chain couples TRBV27 to TRBJ1-1; D ambiguous. Trimming left V 5 bases short and J 11 bases short, with 18 bases between. This CDR3 is 13 amino acids long. Germline V CDR1 and CDR2: MNHEY, SMNVEV (reference sequence). The CDR3 coding sequence is TGTGCCAGCAGTCCGAGGATCGAAGCGGTGGCTTTCTTT. This gives the protein CASSPRIEAVAFF.

J is TRBJ2-1 and V is TRBV2, with 11 positions matching TRBD1. Germline CDR1 and CDR2: SNHLY and FYNNEI. This CDR3 region has 14 residues. The trim removed 3 bases at V and 7 bases at J, leaving 2 bases unmatched. CDR3 bases: TGTGCCAGCAGTGAGGGACAGGGGGTAAATGAGCAGTTCTTC. Encoded protein: CASSEGQGVNEQFF.

V gene TRBV6-5 combines with J gene TRBJ2-1, with D perhaps TRBD2 (7 bases). Between the trimmed V and J ends, which lost 7 bases and 6 bases, there was a span of 19 bases. Per the germline V gene, CDR1 is MNHEY and CDR2 is SVGAGI. The CDR3 extends over 15 amino acids. The CDR3 sequence: CASISMGGHPNEQFF. CDR3 sequence (DNA): TGTGCCAGCATCTCGATGGGGGGGCATCCCAATGAGCAGTTCTTC.

V gene TRBV25-1 combines with J gene TRBJ2-1; a weak D match, TRBD1 (7 bases). CDR1 MGHDK and CDR2 SYGVNS come from the germline V gene. The CDR3 is 16 amino acids. V was shortened by 1 base and J by 5 bases, with 15 bases between the two germline ends. The CDR3 loop is CASSELVDRRDNEQFF. For the CDR3, the DNA is TGTGCCAGCAGTGAATTAGTGGACAGGAGGGACAATGAGCAGTTCTTC. Full variable domain (remainder filled in from reference TRBV25-1 and TRBJ2-1): EADIYQTPRYLVIGTGKKITLECSQTMGHDKMYWYQQDPGMELHLIHYSYGVNSTEKGDLSSESTVSRIRTEHFPLTLESARPSHTSQYLCASSELVDRRDNEQFFGPGTRLTVL.

V gene TRBV15 combines with J gene TRBJ2-3, with 7 nucleotides matching TRBD2. J was trimmed by 5 bases and V by 8 bases; bases with no gene match: 7. The CDR3 is 13 residues long. Per germline, CDR1 LNHNV and CDR2 YYDKDF (reference sequence). The CDR3 nucleotides read TGTGCCACCGGGAGGGAGGGACGAGATACGCAGTATTTT. Residues: CATGREGRDTQYF. The whole variable domain, filled in from reference TRBV15 and TRBJ2-3, reads DAMVIQNPRYQVTQFGKPVTLSCSQTLNHNVMYWYQQKSSQAPKLLFHYYDKDFNNEADTPDNFQSRRPNTSFCFLDIRSPGLGDTAMYLCATGREGRDTQYFGPGTRLTVL.

This clone was recorded only once. The genes are TRBV29-1 and TRBJ2-1; the D gene is possibly TRBD2 (6 bases). In germline, CDR1 is SQVTM, CDR2 ANQGSEA. The CDR3 contains 15 residues. V lost 2 bases and J 10 bases, leaving 21 bases between the germline ends. CDR3 nucleotide sequence: TGCAGCGTTGAAATCGTGAGTGTTAGCGGAGAAGAGCAGTTCTTC. Encoded protein: CSVEIVSVSGEEQFF.

V gene TRBV28 combines with J gene TRBJ1-2, with D unresolved. Deletions cut 4 bases from V and 6 bases from J, with 12 bases between. In germline, CDR1 is MDHEN, CDR2 SYDVKM. This CDR3 spans 13 amino acids. The CDR3 nucleotides read TGTGCCAGCAGTTCCTTAGGTTTAGATGGCTACACCTTC. Its translation is CASSSLGLDGYTF.

This clone was seen a handful of times. This chain joins TRBV19 and TRBJ1-1; D is unclear. CDR1 is LNHDA and CDR2 is SQIVND in the germline V gene (reference sequence). V lost 10 bases to trimming and J lost 1 base, with 13 bases between them. This CDR3 is built from 13 residues. In nucleotides, the CDR3 is TGTGCCACTAGCCTTGGCGGGAACACTGAAGCTTTCTTT. Translating it yields CATSLGGNTEAFF.

V gene TRBV5-1 combines with J gene TRBJ2-2, with TRBD2 matching 11 bases. The CDR3 has 16 residues. J gave up 5 bases and V 4 bases, and 7 bases lay outside the gene matches. Germline CDR1 reads SGHRS; CDR2 reads YFSETQ. This CDR3 is CASSILTSGSTGELFF. The DNA of the CDR3 is TGCGCCAGCAGCATCCTTACTAGCGGGAGTACCGGGGAGCTGTTTTTT.